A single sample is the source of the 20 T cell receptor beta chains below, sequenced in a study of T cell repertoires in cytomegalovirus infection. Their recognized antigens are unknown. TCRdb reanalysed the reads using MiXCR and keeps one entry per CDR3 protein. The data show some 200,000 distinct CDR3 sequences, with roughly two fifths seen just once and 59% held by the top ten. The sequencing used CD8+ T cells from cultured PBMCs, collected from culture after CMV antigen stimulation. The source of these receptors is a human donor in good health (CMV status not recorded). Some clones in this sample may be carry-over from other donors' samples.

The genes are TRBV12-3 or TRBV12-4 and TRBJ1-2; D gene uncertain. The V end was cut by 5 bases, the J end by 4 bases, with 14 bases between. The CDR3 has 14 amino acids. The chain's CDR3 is CASSPFSALYGYTF. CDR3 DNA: TGTGCCAGCAGTCCCTTCTCTGCCCTCTATGGCTACACCTTC.

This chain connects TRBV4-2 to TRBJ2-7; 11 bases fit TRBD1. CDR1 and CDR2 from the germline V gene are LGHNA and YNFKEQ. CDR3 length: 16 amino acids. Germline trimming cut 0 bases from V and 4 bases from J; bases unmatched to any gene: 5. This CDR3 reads CASSQESGQGVYEQYF. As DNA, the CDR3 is TGTGCCAGCAGCCAAGAGTCGGGACAGGGGGTTTACGAGCAGTACTTC.

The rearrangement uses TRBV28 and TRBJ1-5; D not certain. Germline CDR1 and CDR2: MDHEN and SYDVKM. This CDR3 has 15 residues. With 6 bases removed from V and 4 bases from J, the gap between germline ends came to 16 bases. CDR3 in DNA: TGTGCCAGCAGCCTCATCTCGGTCGCTAATCAGCCCCAGCATTTT. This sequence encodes CASSLISVANQPQHF.

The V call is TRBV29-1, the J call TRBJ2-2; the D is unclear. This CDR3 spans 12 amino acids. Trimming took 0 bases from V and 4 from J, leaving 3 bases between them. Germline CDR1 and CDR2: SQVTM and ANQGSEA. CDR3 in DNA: TGCAGCGTTGAAGACCGCACCGGGGAGCTGTTTTTT. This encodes CSVEDRTGELFF.

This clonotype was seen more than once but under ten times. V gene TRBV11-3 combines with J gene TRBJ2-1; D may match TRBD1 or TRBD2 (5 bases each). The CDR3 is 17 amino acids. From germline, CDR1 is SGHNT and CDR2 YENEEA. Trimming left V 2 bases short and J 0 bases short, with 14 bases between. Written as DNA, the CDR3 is TGTGCCAGCAGCTTAAATTCCGGGACGGGCTCCTACAATGAGCAGTTCTTC. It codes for CASSLNSGTGSYNEQFF.

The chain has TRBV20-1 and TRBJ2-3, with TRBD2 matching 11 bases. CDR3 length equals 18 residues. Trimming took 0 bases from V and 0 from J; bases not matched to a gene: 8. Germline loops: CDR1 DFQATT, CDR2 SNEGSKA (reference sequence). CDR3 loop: CSARDRGLAGYSTDTQYF. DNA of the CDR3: TGCAGTGCTAGAGATCGTGGACTAGCGGGCTATAGCACAGATACGCAGTATTTT.

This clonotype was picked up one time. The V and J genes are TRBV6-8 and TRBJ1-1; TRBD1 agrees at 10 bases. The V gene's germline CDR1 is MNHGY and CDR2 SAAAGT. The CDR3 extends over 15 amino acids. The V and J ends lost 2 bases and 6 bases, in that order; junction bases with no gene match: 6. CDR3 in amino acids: CASSYVGQGSAEAFF. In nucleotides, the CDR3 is TGTGCCAGCAGTTACGTGGGACAGGGGAGCGCTGAAGCTTTCTTT.

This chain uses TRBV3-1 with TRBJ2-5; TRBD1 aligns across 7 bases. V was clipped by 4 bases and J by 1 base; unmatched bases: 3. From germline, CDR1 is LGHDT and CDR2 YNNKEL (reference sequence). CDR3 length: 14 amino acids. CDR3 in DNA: TGTGCCAGCAGCCGCAACAGGGGCCAAGAGACCCAGTACTTC. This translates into CASSRNRGQETQYF.

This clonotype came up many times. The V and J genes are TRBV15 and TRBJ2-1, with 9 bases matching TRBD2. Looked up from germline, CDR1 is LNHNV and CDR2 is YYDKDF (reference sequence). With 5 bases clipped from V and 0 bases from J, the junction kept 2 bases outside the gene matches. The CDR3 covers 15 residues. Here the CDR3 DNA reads TGTGCCACCAGCCGTAGCGGGAGCTCCTACAATGAGCAGTTCTTC. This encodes CATSRSGSSYNEQFF.

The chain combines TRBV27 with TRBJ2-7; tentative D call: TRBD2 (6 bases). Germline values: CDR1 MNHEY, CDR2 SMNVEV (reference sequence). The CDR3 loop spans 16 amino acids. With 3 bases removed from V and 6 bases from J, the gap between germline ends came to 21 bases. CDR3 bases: TGTGCCAGCAGTTTTACCTCCTCGGGAGAAGATTCCGAGCAGTACTTC. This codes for CASSFTSSGEDSEQYF.

CDR3 in amino acids: CASSPRGGELFF. The CDR3 nucleotides read TGTGCCAGCAGCCCCAGGGGCGGGGAGCTGTTTTTT. V and J are TRBV7-9 and TRBJ2-2, with D possibly matching TRBD1 (6 bases). The CDR3 sequence is 12 residues long. Germline V gene data show CDR1 as SEHNR and CDR2 as FQNEAQ (reference sequence). V lost 5 bases and J lost 7, with 8 bases in between.

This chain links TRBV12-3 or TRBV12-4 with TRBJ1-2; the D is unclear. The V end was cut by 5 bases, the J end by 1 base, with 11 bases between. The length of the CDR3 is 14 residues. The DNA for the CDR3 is TGTGCCAGCAGTCCACCTTTTATTAACTATGGCTACACCTTC. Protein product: CASSPPFINYGYTF.

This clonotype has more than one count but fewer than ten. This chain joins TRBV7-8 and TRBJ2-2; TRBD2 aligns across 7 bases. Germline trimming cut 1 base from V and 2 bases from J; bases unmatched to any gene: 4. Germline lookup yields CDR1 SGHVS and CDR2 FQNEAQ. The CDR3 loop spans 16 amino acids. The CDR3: CASSLVREGNTGELFF. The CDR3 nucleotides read TGTGCCAGCAGCTTAGTCAGGGAGGGAAACACCGGGGAGCTGTTTTTT.

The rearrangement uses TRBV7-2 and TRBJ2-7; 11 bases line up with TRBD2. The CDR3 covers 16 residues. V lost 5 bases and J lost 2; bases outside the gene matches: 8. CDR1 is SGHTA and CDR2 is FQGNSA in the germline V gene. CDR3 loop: CASSITSGSSPYEQYF. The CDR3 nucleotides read TGTGCCAGCAGCATTACTAGCGGGAGTTCTCCCTACGAGCAGTACTTC. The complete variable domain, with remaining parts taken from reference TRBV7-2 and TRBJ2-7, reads GAGVSQSPSNKVTEKGKDVELRCDPISGHTALYWYRQSLGQGLEFLIYFQGNSAPDKSGLPSDRFSAERTGGSVSTLTIQRTQQEDSAVYLCASSITSGSSPYEQYFGPGTRLTVT.

CDR3 in DNA: TGTGCCACCAGTGAACCTACTAGCAACATTCAGTACTTC. Translated, it gives CATSEPTSNIQYF. This chain connects TRBV24-1 to TRBJ2-4; the D gene is possibly TRBD2 (6 bases). This CDR3 is built from 13 residues. The V and J ends lost 4 bases and 7 bases respectively, with 10 bases between them. Germline CDR1 KGHDR, CDR2 SFDVKD.

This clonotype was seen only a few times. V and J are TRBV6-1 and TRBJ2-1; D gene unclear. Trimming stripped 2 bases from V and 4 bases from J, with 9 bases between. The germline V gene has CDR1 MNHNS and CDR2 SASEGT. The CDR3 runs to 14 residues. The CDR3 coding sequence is TGTGCCAGCAGTGAAAGATTAGTGTACAATGAGCAGTTCTTC. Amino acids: CASSERLVYNEQFF.

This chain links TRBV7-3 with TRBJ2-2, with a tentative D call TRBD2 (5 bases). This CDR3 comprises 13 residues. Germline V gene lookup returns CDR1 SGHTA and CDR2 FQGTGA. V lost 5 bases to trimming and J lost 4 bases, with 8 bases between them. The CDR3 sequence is CASSTGVTGELFF. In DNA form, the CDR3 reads TGTGCCAGCAGCACCGGGGTCACCGGGGAGCTGTTTTTT.

CDR3 sequence: CSARDLGDRADTGELFF. The CDR3 DNA reads TGCAGTGCTAGAGATTTGGGGGACCGAGCGGACACCGGGGAGCTGTTTTTT. V is TRBV20-1 and J is TRBJ2-2; TRBD1 or TRBD2 may be the D gene (5 bases each). Germline assignment: CDR1 DFQATT and CDR2 SNEGSKA (reference sequence). The CDR3 covers 17 residues. Trimming removed 0 bases from V and 3 bases from J, with 17 bases in between.

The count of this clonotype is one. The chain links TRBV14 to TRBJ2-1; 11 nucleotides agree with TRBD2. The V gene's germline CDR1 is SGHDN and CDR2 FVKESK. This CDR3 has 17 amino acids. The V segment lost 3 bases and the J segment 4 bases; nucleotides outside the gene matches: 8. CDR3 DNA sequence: TGTGCCAGCAGCCAGGTGGGGGGACTAGCGGCTTACAATGAGCAGTTCTTC. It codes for CASSQVGGLAAYNEQFF. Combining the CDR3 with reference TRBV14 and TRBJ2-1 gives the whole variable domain EAGVTQFPSHSVIEKGQTVTLRCDPISGHDNLYWYRRVMGKEIKFLLHFVKESKQDESGMPNNRFLAERTGGTYSTLKVQPAELEDSGVYFCASSQVGGLAAYNEQFFGPGTRLTVL.

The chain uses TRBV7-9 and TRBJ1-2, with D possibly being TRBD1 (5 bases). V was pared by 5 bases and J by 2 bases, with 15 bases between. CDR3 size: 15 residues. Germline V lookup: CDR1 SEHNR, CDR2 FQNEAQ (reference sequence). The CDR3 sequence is CASSHRDRPNYGYTF. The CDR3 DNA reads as TGTGCCAGCAGCCACCGGGACCGACCCAACTATGGCTACACCTTC.